The clone carrying this T cell receptor beta chain was seen more than once but under ten times. The antigen is undetermined. The data are from a study of T-cell memory formation after mild COVID-19. Across the whole study: In these data, TCR clusters were largely donor specific. General study findings and limits: A second wave of clones peaked on day 37, and their SARS-CoV-2 specificity went unconfirmed.

Barcoded TCR alpha and TCR beta cDNA libraries with UMIs came from 5'RACE using constant-segment primers. TCRdb itself ran the 5' RACE reads through MiXCR, one entry per CDR3 protein. The sample lists some 300,000 distinct CDR3 sequences, 20% occurring once. This CDR3 has 13 residues. The V end lost 1 base, the J end lost 7 bases, and 10 bases lay between the germline ends. Germline CDR1 SGHTA, CDR2 FQGNSA. The clonotype was recovered from a man aged 18 to 29 who had mild COVID-19 (a few samples of this study predate the infection). Cell type and time point are not known. The gene calls are TRBV7-2 and TRBJ1-2; D perhaps matches TRBD1 (6 bases). Sequencing input: PBMCs or a T cell subset sorted from them (not recorded which). The DNA for the CDR3 is TGTGCCAGCAGCTTAGAATCGGGGGCTGGCTACACCTTC. Residues: CASSLESGAGYTF.